This T cell receptor (beta chain) was documented in a study of cytomegalovirus exposure and HLA in healthy donors. V was trimmed by 5 bases and J by 3 bases, leaving 12 bases between them. The CDR3 is 14 amino acids. Per germline, CDR1 SGHNT and CDR2 YENEEA. The PCR ran on 60 Vbeta and 13 Jbeta primers. Only in-frame clones appear in the TCRdb table, and some are missing; sequencing was by immunoSEQ multiplex PCR. The sample has fewer than 200,000 clones, 85% seen once. This receptor was taken from a man aged 25-45 years in good health and CMV-seropositive. Sequencing was done on a sample of PBMCs. The V gene is TRBV11-3, the J gene TRBJ2-3, with a possible D match to TRBD1 (6 bases). CDR3 coding DNA: TGTGCCAGCAGCGGGGACATCTTTACAGATACGCAGTATTTT. Its translation: CASSGDIFTDTQYF.